The 28 T cell receptor beta chains listed next were all sequenced from one sample in a study of PD-L1 blockade in urothelial cancer. Here immunoSEQ multiplex PCR was the method, and the copy in TCRdb shows in-frame clones only, minus some. The sample records 86,000 or so clones, 85% being singletons. Time point: pretreatment peripheral blood. The sequenced sample was PBMCs, obtained around atezolizumab (anti-PD-L1) treatment. Receptors were obtained from a man in his 60s with urothelial cancer.

This clone was observed once. V and J are TRBV2 and TRBJ2-5, with 7 nucleotides matching TRBD1. The V gene's germline CDR1 is SNHLY and CDR2 FYNNEI. V shed 6 bases, J shed 2 bases, and the junction held 15 bases outside the gene matches. The CDR3 runs 17 residues. CDR3 loop: CASRSRTAGGLQETQYF. Here the CDR3 DNA reads TGTGCCAGCAGGTCACGTACGGCAGGGGGTCTACAAGAGACCCAGTACTTC.

V is TRBV6-6 and J is TRBJ1-2, with 9 nucleotides matching TRBD1. In germline, CDR1 is MNHNY, CDR2 SVGAGI (reference sequence). The trim removed 2 bases at V and 8 bases at J, leaving 6 bases unmatched. The CDR3 contains 14 residues. The CDR3 coding sequence is TGTGCCAGCAGTTACGTTATCGGGACAGGGGGCTACACCTTC. Protein product: CASSYVIGTGGYTF.

The chain links TRBV27 to TRBJ2-7, with a possible D match to TRBD1 (5 bases). The CDR3 is 19 residues long. Trimming cost V 7 bases and J 0 bases, with 28 bases left between them. Germline CDR1 reads MNHEY; CDR2 reads SMNVEV (reference sequence). The CDR3 region has the DNA TGTGCCAGCAACCCGACAGACGGCCGAGCAAAAAAAGACTCCTACGAGCAGTACTTC. This codes for CASNPTDGRAKKDSYEQYF.

The chain joins TRBV30 to TRBJ2-2; 13 nucleotides agree with TRBD2. This CDR3 has 15 residues. CDR1 GTSNPN and CDR2 SVGIG come from the germline V gene (reference sequence). J was trimmed by 8 bases and V by 5 bases; bases with no gene match: 8. The CDR3 reads CAWSGLAGSGGELFF. In DNA form, the CDR3 reads TGTGCCTGGTCGGGACTAGCGGGATCTGGGGGGGAGCTGTTTTTT.

The chain joins TRBV5-1 to TRBJ1-5; 7 bases fit TRBD1. CDR1 is SGHRS, CDR2 YFSETQ, per germline. This CDR3 is built from 14 residues. After removal of 0 bases from V and 4 bases from J, the junction contained 1 base not matched to a gene. In DNA form, the CDR3 reads TGCGCCAGCAGCTTGGGGGGACAGAATCAGCCCCAGCATTTT. It encodes CASSLGGQNQPQHF. The variable domain in full, with the rest retrieved from reference TRBV5-1 and TRBJ1-5, is KAGVTQTPRYLIKTRGQQVTLSCSPISGHRSVSWYQQTPGQGLQFLFEYFSETQRNKGNFPGRFSGRQFSNSRSEMNVSTLELGDSALYLCASSLGGQNQPQHFGDGTRLSIL.

The chain couples TRBV30 to TRBJ1-1; D is unclear. Trimming stripped 4 bases from V and 1 base from J, with 13 bases between. The CDR3 extends over 14 amino acids. Germline lookup yields CDR1 GTSNPN and CDR2 SVGIG (reference sequence). CDR3 sequence: CAWNPGSRNTEAFF. The CDR3 DNA reads TGTGCCTGGAATCCGGGGTCGAGGAACACTGAAGCTTTCTTT.

The chain links TRBV7-3 to TRBJ1-6, with TRBD1 matching 7 bases. Germline lookup yields CDR1 SGHTA and CDR2 FQGTGA. Trimming took 4 bases from V and 7 from J; bases not matched to a gene: 7. The CDR3 runs 15 residues. The CDR3 region has the DNA TGTGCCAGCAGCTCAACCGGGACAGTAAATTCACCCCTCCACTTT. Translation: CASSSTGTVNSPLHF.

This sequence joins TRBV19 and TRBJ1-5; 9 bases agree with TRBD1. Germline V lookup: CDR1 LNHDA, CDR2 SQIVND (reference sequence). The junction had 3 bases not matched to a gene; V was cut back by 8 bases and J by 4 bases. The CDR3 is 13 amino acids. This chain's CDR3 is CASSGTGNQPQHF. In DNA form, the CDR3 reads TGTGCCAGTTCCGGGACAGGGAATCAGCCCCAGCATTTT.

V gene TRBV29-1 combines with J gene TRBJ2-1; TRBD1 aligns across 8 bases. Per germline, CDR1 SQVTM and CDR2 ANQGSEA. The CDR3 is 11 residues long. V lost 7 bases and J lost 7; bases outside the gene matches: 3. CDR3 amino acids: CSGRQGNEQFF. In DNA form, the CDR3 reads TGCAGCGGGCGACAGGGGAATGAGCAGTTCTTC.

The chain recombines TRBV9 with TRBJ1-6; 10 bases agree with TRBD1. CDR1 and CDR2 (germline): SGDLS, YYNGEE. With 2 bases clipped from V and 8 bases from J, the junction kept 10 bases outside the gene matches. The length of the CDR3 is 17 residues. CDR3 in DNA: TGTGCCAGCAGCGTTTTGGAGAAAGGGACAGGGGATTCACCCCTCCACTTT. Translation: CASSVLEKGTGDSPLHF.

This chain uses TRBV6-4 with TRBJ1-5, with a weak D call TRBD1 (6 bases). Germline V gene lookup returns CDR1 MRHNA and CDR2 SNTAGT. This CDR3 has 17 residues. The germline V and J ends were trimmed by 4 bases and 4 bases, with 20 bases remaining between them. In DNA form, the CDR3 reads TGTGCCAGCAGTGTCCCCCTAGGGGGACGGCCTAATCAGCCCCAGCATTTT. Translated: CASSVPLGGRPNQPQHF.

The chain has TRBV7-9 and TRBJ2-7; the D gene is possibly TRBD2 (5 bases). CDR1 is SEHNR, CDR2 FQNEAQ, per germline (reference sequence). The CDR3 spans 12 residues. V was clipped by 1 base and J by 6 bases, with 7 bases between them. CDR3 bases: TGTGCCAGCAGCTTAGGACTAAGCGAGCAGTACTTC. Translating it yields CASSLGLSEQYF.

V is TRBV5-4 and J is TRBJ2-2; 9 nucleotides align to TRBD2. V shed 5 bases, J shed 0 bases, and the junction held 2 bases outside the gene matches. Germline V gene sequence: CDR1 SGHNT, CDR2 YYREEE (reference sequence). This CDR3 contains 15 residues. This CDR3 reads CASSRTSANTGELFF. The CDR3 DNA is TGTGCCAGCAGTCGGACTAGCGCGAACACCGGGGAGCTGTTTTTT.

V gene TRBV5-1 combines with J gene TRBJ2-2, with D perhaps matching TRBD1 (6 bases). The CDR3 covers 14 residues. Deletions cut 0 bases from V and 5 bases from J, with 8 bases between. Germline assignment: CDR1 SGHRS and CDR2 YFSETQ. The CDR3 nucleotides are TGCGCCAGCAGCTTGGCAGGGGAAACCGGGGAGCTGTTTTTT. This codes for CASSLAGETGELFF.

This CDR3 reads CASSEMWHQPQHF. The CDR3 nucleotides read TGTGCCAGCAGTGAGATGTGGCATCAGCCCCAGCATTTT. The chain employs TRBV2 and TRBJ1-5; D ambiguous. This CDR3 is 13 amino acids long. Germline V CDR1 and CDR2: SNHLY, FYNNEI. The V and J ends lost 3 bases and 5 bases respectively, with 8 bases between them.

This clone was picked up a small number of times. The chain recombines TRBV4-1 with TRBJ1-5; D unresolved. Germline-derived CDR1 and CDR2 are MGHRA and YSYEKL. This CDR3 is built from 13 residues. Deletions cut 3 bases from V and 4 bases from J, with 7 bases between. CDR3 amino acids: CASSHGENQPQHF. The DNA of the CDR3 is TGCGCCAGCAGCCACGGGGAAAATCAGCCCCAGCATTTT.

This clone was detected once. J is TRBJ2-4 and V is TRBV7-6; perhaps TRBD2 as D (7 bases). The CDR3 totals 15 residues. V lost 2 bases and J lost 4, with 12 bases in between. Germline V CDR1 and CDR2: SGHVS, FNYEAQ. The CDR3 DNA sequence: TGTGCCAGCAGCTTAACGGGGGGCCTGAAAAACATTCAGTACTTC. It encodes CASSLTGGLKNIQYF.

The genes are TRBV19 and TRBJ2-2, with 7 bases lining up with TRBD1. Germline CDR1 and CDR2: LNHDA and SQIVND (reference sequence). V trimming: 4 bases; J trimming: 7 bases; junction bases outside the gene matches: 12. This CDR3 is 16 amino acids long. In nucleotides, the CDR3 is TGTGCCAGTAGTACCCCCGGGACAGTGAGGATCGGGGAGCTGTTTTTT. This codes for CASSTPGTVRIGELFF.

V usage is TRBV18 and J usage is TRBJ2-7, with TRBD2 matching 7 bases. The CDR3 extends over 14 amino acids. Germline lookup yields CDR1 KGHSH and CDR2 LQKENI. V shed 3 bases, J shed 7 bases, and the junction held 9 bases outside the gene matches. The CDR3 loop reads CASSPGGSQREQYF. CDR3 bases: TGTGCCAGCTCACCGGGAGGGTCGCAAAGGGAGCAGTACTTC. The whole variable domain, filled in from reference TRBV18 and TRBJ2-7, reads NAGVMQNPRHLVRRRGQEARLRCSPMKGHSHVYWYRQLPEEGLKFMVYLQKENIIDESGMPKERFSAEFPKEGPSILRIQQVVRGDSAAYFCASSPGGSQREQYFGPGTRLTVT.

In this sample, this clone turned up once. The chain carries TRBV27 and TRBJ1-1, with 7 nucleotides matching TRBD1. CDR3 length equals 14 residues. Looked up from germline, CDR1 is MNHEY and CDR2 is SMNVEV (reference sequence). The ends lost 4 bases at V and 2 bases at J; junction bases unmatched: 4. The CDR3 loop reads CASSYGTVNTEAFF. Here the CDR3 DNA reads TGTGCCAGCAGTTATGGGACAGTCAACACTGAAGCTTTCTTT.

The chain is built from TRBV2 and TRBJ2-1, with 7 bases fitting TRBD1. CDR3 length: 14 amino acids. Germline-derived CDR1 and CDR2 are SNHLY and FYNNEI. V was clipped by 4 bases and J by 6 bases; unmatched bases: 6. CDR3 residues: CASSGQGSGNEQFF. Here the CDR3 DNA reads TGTGCCAGCAGTGGACAGGGATCCGGCAATGAGCAGTTCTTC.

The genes are TRBV6-6 and TRBJ2-1; unclear D gene. V lost 2 bases, J lost 8 bases, and 16 bases lay in between. The CDR3 runs 15 residues. In germline, CDR1 is MNHNY, CDR2 SVGAGI (reference sequence). CDR3 sequence reads: CASSYPRVVGDEQFF. CDR3 sequence (DNA): TGTGCCAGCAGTTACCCACGTGTGGTGGGCGATGAGCAGTTCTTC.

This clone was detected only once. The chain couples TRBV5-1 to TRBJ1-1; the D gene is possibly TRBD1 (6 bases). This CDR3 spans 14 amino acids. Germline V gives CDR1 SGHRS, CDR2 YFSETQ. The V and J ends lost 2 bases and 1 base respectively, with 9 bases between them. The CDR3 DNA reads TGCGCCAGCAGCTTACGACAGGCGAACACTGAAGCTTTCTTT. Its translation: CASSLRQANTEAFF.

The chain employs TRBV6-5 and TRBJ2-4; 7 bases agree with TRBD2. The CDR3 totals 13 residues. J gave up 4 bases and V 6 bases, and 3 bases lay outside the gene matches. CDR1 and CDR2 from the germline V gene are MNHEY and SVGAGI. CDR3 DNA: TGTGCCAGCAGACTAGCGAGTAAAAACATTCAGTACTTC. Protein sequence: CASRLASKNIQYF.

The gene calls are TRBV27 and TRBJ1-1, with 8 bases that match TRBD1. Germline trimming cut 4 bases from V and 4 bases from J; bases unmatched to any gene: 11. CDR1 and CDR2 (germline): MNHEY, SMNVEV (reference sequence). This CDR3 has 16 amino acids. The CDR3 loop is CASSSRTGRYATEAFF. The CDR3 coding sequence is TGTGCCAGCAGTTCTCGGACAGGGAGGTATGCCACTGAAGCTTTCTTT.

CDR3 sequence: CASSVGGTPGANYGYTF. The CDR3 DNA reads TGTGCCAGCAGCGTAGGGGGGACACCTGGAGCTAACTATGGCTACACCTTC. V and J are TRBV9 and TRBJ1-2; the D gene is possibly TRBD1 (6 bases). This CDR3 is built from 17 residues. V lost 0 bases and J 0 bases, leaving 15 bases between the germline ends. The germline gives CDR1 SGDLS, CDR2 YYNGEE.

The chain carries TRBV7-2 and TRBJ1-1; TRBD1 is a possible D gene (6 bases). The germline gives CDR1 SGHTA, CDR2 FQGNSA. V gave up 4 bases and J gave up 3 bases, with 9 bases separating them. The CDR3 loop spans 13 amino acids. CDR3 region: CASSSQGYTEAFF. The CDR3 region has the DNA TGTGCCAGCAGCTCACAGGGATACACTGAAGCTTTCTTT.

The genes are TRBV7-8 and TRBJ1-2, with D perhaps matching TRBD1 (6 bases). The CDR3 totals 13 residues. Germline lookup yields CDR1 SGHVS and CDR2 FQNEAQ. The V gene lost 3 bases and the J gene lost 8 bases, with 13 bases spanning the gap. The CDR3 coding sequence is TGTGCCAGCAGCTTGCAGGGGTTGTTCGGCTACACCTTC. Translating it yields CASSLQGLFGYTF.